The 17 T cell receptor beta chains presented below share a single source sample, sequenced in a study of blood T cell repertoires in COVID-19. The protocol was immunoSEQ multiplex PCR, while the TCRdb copy is restricted to in-frame clones and leaves out a portion. This table holds 300,000 or so clones, less than 90% found once. The sequenced sample was PBMCs or T cells enriched from blood (not recorded which). These receptors all stem from a woman in her twenties or thirties who had recovered from COVID-19.

This chain connects TRBV30 to TRBJ1-6, with D tentatively TRBD1 (6 bases). V lost 4 bases and J lost 7, with 14 bases in between. The CDR3 runs to 14 residues. Germline CDR1 GTSNPN, CDR2 SVGIG (reference sequence). Here the CDR3 reads CAWIQGQGNSPLHF. The CDR3 DNA follows: TGTGCCTGGATCCAAGGGCAGGGGAATTCACCCCTCCACTTT. Based on the CDR3 plus reference TRBV30 and TRBJ1-6, the full variable domain is SQTIHQWPATLVQPVGSPLSLECTVEGTSNPNLYWYRQAAGRGLQLLFYSVGIGQISSEVPQNLSASRPQDRQFILSSKKLLLSDSGFYLCAWIQGQGNSPLHFGNGTRLTVT.

The chain is built from TRBV6-5 and TRBJ1-1, with D tentatively TRBD1 (6 bases). Germline V gene sequence: CDR1 MNHEY, CDR2 SVGAGI. The CDR3 has 14 amino acids. The V end was cut by 2 bases, the J end by 5 bases, with 12 bases between. CDR3 residues: CASSYVPTGTEAFF. DNA for the CDR3: TGTGCCAGCAGTTACGTACCAACAGGGACTGAAGCTTTCTTT.

The rearrangement joins TRBV7-2 to TRBJ1-6; weak D call: TRBD1 (5 bases). Germline CDR1 SGHTA, CDR2 FQGNSA. V lost 5 bases and J lost 9, with 11 bases in between. This CDR3 comprises 13 residues. CDR3 DNA: TGTGCCAGCAGCCACCAGGGTCGTTCACCCCTCCACTTT. Translating it yields CASSHQGRSPLHF.

The rearrangement uses TRBV27 and TRBJ1-1; D is undetermined. CDR3 length equals 12 residues. Germline V gene lookup returns CDR1 MNHEY and CDR2 SMNVEV (reference sequence). V lost 3 bases, J lost 4 bases, and 6 bases lay in between. The CDR3 reads CASSFSGTEAFF. CDR3 coding DNA: TGTGCCAGCAGTTTCTCGGGCACTGAAGCTTTCTTT.

This clone was found once. The chain couples TRBV11-2 to TRBJ1-2, with a tentative D call TRBD1 (6 bases). Germline V CDR1 and CDR2: SGHAT, FQNNGV. The CDR3 sequence is 15 residues long. V was clipped by 0 bases and J by 2 bases, with 10 bases between them. CDR3 sequence: CASSLDRDRNYGYTF. In DNA, the CDR3 is TGTGCCAGCAGCTTAGATCGAGACAGGAACTATGGCTACACCTTC.

The chain employs TRBV9 and TRBJ2-2, with TRBD1 identical over 8 bases. This CDR3 has 15 residues. Germline CDR1 SGDLS, CDR2 YYNGEE. J was trimmed by 4 bases and V by 3 bases; bases with no gene match: 5. In nucleotides, the CDR3 is TGTGCCAGCAGCGAGGGACAGGCTGGCACCGGGGAGCTGTTTTTT. Translation gives CASSEGQAGTGELFF.

V and J are TRBV27 and TRBJ2-1; D is possibly TRBD2 (5 bases). CDR1 MNHEY and CDR2 SMNVEV come from the germline V gene (reference sequence). V lost 5 bases, J lost 0 bases, and 14 bases lay in between. The CDR3 length is 16 residues. In DNA form, the CDR3 reads TGTGCCAGCAGTCCGCGACGGAGGAGCTCCTACAATGAGCAGTTCTTC. Translation: CASSPRRRSSYNEQFF.

The genes are TRBV27 and TRBJ1-4, with a possible D match to TRBD1 (6 bases). In germline, CDR1 is MNHEY, CDR2 SMNVEV (reference sequence). The CDR3 has 14 residues. Between the trimmed V and J ends, which lost 5 bases and 3 bases, there was a span of 10 bases. The CDR3 DNA follows: TGTGCCAGCAGTCACAGGGTCCCTAATGAAAAACTGTTTTTT. Residues: CASSHRVPNEKLFF.

In regard to this clone: An end of the junction differs from the germline gene, which may be a read error. Other DNA sequences in this sample translate to the same CDR3. The chain couples TRBV7-8 to TRBJ2-5; TRBD2 aligns across 10 bases. The CDR3 spans 16 residues. CDR1 and CDR2 (germline): SGHVS, FQNEAQ. CDR3 DNA: TGCGCCAGCTCCCCAGGGGGAGCGGGGGGGCAGGTGACCCAGTACTTC. Protein product: CASSPGGAGGQVTQYF.

V and J are TRBV3-1 (or the pseudogene TRBV3-2) and TRBJ1-4; a weak D match, TRBD1 (6 bases). Germline V gene sequence: CDR1 LGHDT, CDR2 YNNKEL (reference sequence). V dropped 4 bases and J dropped 0 bases, with 15 bases sitting between them. CDR3 size: 17 residues. DNA for the CDR3: TGTGCCAGCAGCCCTCGGGGGGCTGGGACAACTAATGAAAAACTGTTTTTT. Its protein product is CASSPRGAGTTNEKLFF.

V is TRBV9 and J is TRBJ2-5; 7 bases fit TRBD2. With V trimmed by 0 bases and J by 2 bases, 7 bases remained unmatched. The CDR3 is 16 amino acids. Germline V gene data show CDR1 as SGDLS and CDR2 as YYNGEE. In DNA form, the CDR3 reads TGTGCCAGCAGCGTAGCTACGGCGGGGGTACAAGAGACCCAGTACTTC. Translating gives CASSVATAGVQETQYF.

CDR3 sequence reads: CASSMSPGQGAGTGELFF. In nucleotides, the CDR3 is TGTGCCAGTAGTATGAGCCCGGGACAGGGGGCAGGGACCGGGGAGCTGTTTTTT. The chain joins TRBV19 to TRBJ2-2, with TRBD1 identical over 12 bases. CDR1 LNHDA and CDR2 SQIVND come from the germline V gene (reference sequence). After removal of 3 bases from V and 5 bases from J, the junction contained 10 bases not matched to a gene. The CDR3 totals 18 residues.

The chain recombines TRBV29-1 with TRBJ1-4; 8 bases align to TRBD1. With 5 bases clipped from V and 13 bases from J, the junction kept 9 bases outside the gene matches. The CDR3 length is 12 residues. Germline values: CDR1 SQVTM, CDR2 ANQGSEA. CDR3 nucleotide sequence: TGCAGCGTTTCTTACTCAGGACAGGGACTGTTTTTT. Protein sequence: CSVSYSGQGLFF.

The chain links TRBV18 to TRBJ2-7; the match to TRBD1 covers 10 bases. The germline CDR1 and CDR2 sequences are KGHSH and LQKENI. This CDR3 contains 16 residues. The V gene end was trimmed by 0 bases and the J gene end by 4 bases; junction bases not matched to a gene: 6. In DNA, the CDR3 is TGTGCCAGCTCACCACCGGGCGGGACAGGGGTTTACGAGCAGTACTTC. Translating it yields CASSPPGGTGVYEQYF.

The CDR3 nucleotides are TGTGCCATCAGTGAAGGGACTAGCGGTTCCTACAATGAGCAGTTCTTC. Its protein is CAISEGTSGSYNEQFF. The V gene is TRBV10-3, the J gene TRBJ2-1, with 11 bases lining up with TRBD2. Unmatched junction bases numbered 2, after V lost 3 bases and J lost 1 base. This CDR3 has 16 amino acids. Germline-derived CDR1 and CDR2 are ENHRY and SYGVKD.

The chain couples TRBV14 to TRBJ1-6; D remains ambiguous. Germline V gene sequence: CDR1 SGHDN, CDR2 FVKESK. The CDR3 length is 17 residues. V was clipped by 1 base and J by 0 bases, with 10 bases between them. The CDR3 is CASSQAVLSSYNSPLHF. The DNA of the CDR3 is TGTGCCAGCAGCCAAGCAGTGTTAAGCTCCTATAATTCACCCCTCCACTTT.

The chain links TRBV29-1 to TRBJ1-5, with D unresolved. The CDR3 loop spans 12 amino acids. The germline CDR1 and CDR2 sequences are SQVTM and ANQGSEA. Trimming pared 4 bases from V and 0 bases from J, leaving 4 bases between. The CDR3 sequence: CSVGGSNQPQHF. In DNA, the CDR3 is TGCAGCGTTGGAGGTAGCAATCAGCCCCAGCATTTT. Complete variable domain (other parts from reference TRBV29-1 and TRBJ1-5): SAVISQKPSRDICQRGTSLTIQCQVDSQVTMMFWYRQQPGQSLTLIATANQGSEATYESGFVIDKFPISRPNLTFSTLTVSNMSPEDSSIYLCSVGGSNQPQHFGDGTRLSIL.